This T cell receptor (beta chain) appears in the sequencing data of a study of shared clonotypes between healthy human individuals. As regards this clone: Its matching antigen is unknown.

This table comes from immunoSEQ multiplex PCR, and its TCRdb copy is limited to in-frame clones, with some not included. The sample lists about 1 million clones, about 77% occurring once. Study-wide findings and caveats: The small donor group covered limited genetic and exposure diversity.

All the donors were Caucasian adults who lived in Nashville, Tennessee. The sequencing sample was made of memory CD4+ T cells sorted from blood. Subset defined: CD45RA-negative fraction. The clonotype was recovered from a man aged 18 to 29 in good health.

The CDR3 region has the DNA TGTGCCAGCAGCTTATCGGGCTGGGCGGAGACCCAGTACTTC. Translation: CASSLSGWAETQYF. The V gene is TRBV7-8, the J gene TRBJ2-5; D remains ambiguous. Germline loops: CDR1 SGHVS, CDR2 FQNEAQ. V lost 2 bases and J 5 bases, leaving 12 bases between the germline ends. The CDR3 is 14 residues long. Looking up the rest from reference TRBV7-8 and TRBJ2-5 gives the full variable domain: GAGVSQSPRYKVAKRGQDVALRCDPISGHVSLFWYQQALGQGPEFLTYFQNEAQLDKSGLPSDRFFAERPEGSVSTLKIQRTQQEDSAVYLCASSLSGWAETQYFGPGTRLLVL.